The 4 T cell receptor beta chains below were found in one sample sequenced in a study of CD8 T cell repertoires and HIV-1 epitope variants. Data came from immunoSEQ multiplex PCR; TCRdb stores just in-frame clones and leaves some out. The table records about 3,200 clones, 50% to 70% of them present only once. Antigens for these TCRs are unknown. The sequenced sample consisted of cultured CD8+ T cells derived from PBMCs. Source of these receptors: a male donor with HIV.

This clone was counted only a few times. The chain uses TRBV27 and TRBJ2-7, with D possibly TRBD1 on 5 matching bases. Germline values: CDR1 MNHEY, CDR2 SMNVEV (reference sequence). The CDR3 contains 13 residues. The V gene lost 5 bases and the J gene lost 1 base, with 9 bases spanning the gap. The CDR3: CASSRGPSYEQYF. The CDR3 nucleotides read TGTGCCAGCAGTAGGGGTCCTTCCTACGAGCAGTACTTC.

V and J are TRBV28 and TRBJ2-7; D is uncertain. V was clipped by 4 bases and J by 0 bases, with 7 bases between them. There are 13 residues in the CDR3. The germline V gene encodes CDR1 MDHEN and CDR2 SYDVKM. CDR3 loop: CASSSRSSYEQYF. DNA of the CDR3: TGTGCCAGCAGTTCACGAAGCTCCTACGAGCAGTACTTC.

In DNA form, the CDR3 reads TGCGCCAGCAGCTTGGAGGGGTCGAGGGATGAAAAACTGTTTTTT. This gives the protein CASSLEGSRDEKLFF. This rearrangement joins TRBV5-1 to TRBJ1-4, with D perhaps TRBD1 (5 bases). V dropped 0 bases and J dropped 6 bases, with 12 bases sitting between them. The CDR3 has 15 residues. The germline CDR1 and CDR2 sequences are SGHRS and YFSETQ.

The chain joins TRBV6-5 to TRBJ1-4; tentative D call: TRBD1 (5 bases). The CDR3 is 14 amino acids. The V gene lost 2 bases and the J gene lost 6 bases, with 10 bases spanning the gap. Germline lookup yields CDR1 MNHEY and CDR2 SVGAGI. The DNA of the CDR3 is TGTGCCAGCAGTTACACCTGGGGGGATGAAAAACTGTTTTTT. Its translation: CASSYTWGDEKLFF.